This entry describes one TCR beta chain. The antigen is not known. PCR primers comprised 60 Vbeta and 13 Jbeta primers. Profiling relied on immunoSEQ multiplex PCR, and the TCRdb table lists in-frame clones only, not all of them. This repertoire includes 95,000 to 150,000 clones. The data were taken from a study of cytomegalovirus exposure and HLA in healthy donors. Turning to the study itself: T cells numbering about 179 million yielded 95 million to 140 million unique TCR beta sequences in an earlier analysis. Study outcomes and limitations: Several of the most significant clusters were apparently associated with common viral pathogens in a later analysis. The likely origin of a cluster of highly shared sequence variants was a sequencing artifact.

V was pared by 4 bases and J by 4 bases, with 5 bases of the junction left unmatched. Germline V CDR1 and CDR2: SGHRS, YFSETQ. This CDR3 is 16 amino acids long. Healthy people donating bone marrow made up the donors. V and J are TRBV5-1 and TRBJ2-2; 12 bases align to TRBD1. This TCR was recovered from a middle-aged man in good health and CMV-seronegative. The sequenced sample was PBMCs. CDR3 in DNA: TGCGCCAGCAGCGCCGGGACAGGGGGCCTCACCGGGGAGCTGTTTTTT. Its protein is CASSAGTGGLTGELFF.